A single sample is the source of the 32 T cell receptor beta chains below, sequenced in a study of cytomegalovirus exposure and HLA in healthy donors. 60 Vbeta and 13 Jbeta primers were used in PCR. Some clones are missing from TCRdb's copy, which holds only in-frame ones; the method was immunoSEQ multiplex PCR. The data contain about 76,000 clones, roughly 85% of them seen just once; the ten biggest clones take up 2% to 3%. The sequencing sample was made of PBMCs. The origin of the receptors is a man in his thirties or forties in good health and CMV-seronegative.

The chain recombines TRBV27 with TRBJ2-7, with a tentative D call TRBD1 (6 bases). The CDR3 is 17 residues long. From germline, CDR1 is MNHEY and CDR2 SMNVEV (reference sequence). V was shortened by 5 bases and J by 2 bases, with 22 bases between the two germline ends. Written as DNA, the CDR3 is TGTGCCAGCAGTACACCCGGTAAGGACAGCAGAACCTACGAGCAGTACTTC. Translating gives CASSTPGKDSRTYEQYF.

The V call is TRBV5-5, the J call TRBJ1-1; TRBD1 matches 7 bases. The CDR3 extends over 14 amino acids. V dropped 3 bases and J dropped 1; count of bases not matched to a gene: 3. Per germline, CDR1 SGHKS and CDR2 YYEKEE (reference sequence). The CDR3 DNA follows: TGTGCCAGCAGCTACAGGGGCGCGAACACTGAAGCTTTCTTT. Its translation: CASSYRGANTEAFF.

This chain uses TRBV5-1 with TRBJ2-5; 12 nucleotides agree with TRBD2. Losses at the gene ends were 4 bases for V and 2 bases for J; bases not matched to a gene: 3. The CDR3 loop spans 15 amino acids. Germline V gene lookup returns CDR1 SGHRS and CDR2 YFSETQ. The CDR3 nucleotides are TGCGCCAGCAGCGCGACTAGCGGGGGACAAGAGACCCAGTACTTC. Its protein product is CASSATSGGQETQYF. Using reference TRBV5-1 and TRBJ2-5 for the parts outside the CDR3, the full variable domain is KAGVTQTPRYLIKTRGQQVTLSCSPISGHRSVSWYQQTPGQGLQFLFEYFSETQRNKGNFPGRFSGRQFSNSRSEMNVSTLELGDSALYLCASSATSGGQETQYFGPGTRLLVL.

This clone was seen only once. This chain joins TRBV5-1 and TRBJ2-3; D perhaps matches TRBD2 (6 bases). Trimming cost V 2 bases and J 4 bases, with 11 bases left between them. The CDR3 loop spans 14 amino acids. CDR1 SGHRS and CDR2 YFSETQ come from the germline V gene. The chain's CDR3 is CASSFRRGADTQYF. The CDR3 coding sequence is TGCGCCAGCAGCTTTCGGCGGGGAGCAGATACGCAGTATTTT. The full variable domain, with the rest looked up from reference TRBV5-1 and TRBJ2-3, is KAGVTQTPRYLIKTRGQQVTLSCSPISGHRSVSWYQQTPGQGLQFLFEYFSETQRNKGNFPGRFSGRQFSNSRSEMNVSTLELGDSALYLCASSFRRGADTQYFGPGTRLTVL.

The table lists this clone with a count of one. J is TRBJ1-1 and V is TRBV7-3, with D hard to call. CDR1 is SGHTA, CDR2 FQGTGA, per germline. The CDR3 loop spans 14 amino acids. The germline V and J ends were trimmed by 1 base and 3 bases, with 9 bases remaining between them. In DNA form, the CDR3 reads TGTGCCAGCAGCTTAAGAGGGAGTTACACTGAAGCTTTCTTT. Translating gives CASSLRGSYTEAFF.

This clone was found once. V is TRBV6-5 and J is TRBJ2-5; D possibly corresponds to TRBD1 (5 bases). Germline V gene data show CDR1 as MNHEY and CDR2 as SVGAGI. There are 13 residues in the CDR3. The V gene lost 6 bases and the J gene lost 4 bases, with 12 bases spanning the gap. The CDR3 loop is CASRPRQRETQYF. The CDR3 bases are TGTGCCAGCAGACCCCGACAGAGAGAGACCCAGTACTTC.

The V and J genes are TRBV5-1 and TRBJ2-5; perhaps TRBD1 as D (7 bases). The length of the CDR3 is 15 residues. V was shortened by 5 bases and J by 1 base, with 15 bases between the two germline ends. Germline CDR1 is SGHRS and CDR2 is YFSETQ. The CDR3, as DNA: TGCGCCAGCAGACCAGGGGGGATCGCCCAAGAGACCCAGTACTTC. This encodes CASRPGGIAQETQYF.

The chain carries TRBV6-5 and TRBJ1-1, with D uncertain. The V gene lost 7 bases and the J gene lost 7 bases, with 10 bases spanning the gap. Germline lookup yields CDR1 MNHEY and CDR2 SVGAGI. This CDR3 spans 11 amino acids. In DNA, the CDR3 is TGTGCCAGCACCACTTTCGGTGAAGCTTTCTTT. Translation: CASTTFGEAFF.

The rearrangement joins TRBV6-1 to TRBJ2-5; 11 bases fit TRBD2. V trimming: 3 bases; J trimming: 6 bases; junction bases outside the gene matches: 9. This CDR3 is built from 16 residues. The germline CDR1 and CDR2 sequences are MNHNS and SASEGT. CDR3 sequence: CASSDRLAGIAKTQYF. The DNA for the CDR3 is TGTGCCAGCAGTGACAGACTAGCGGGAATCGCTAAGACCCAGTACTTC.

Points on this clone: The junction does not match germline at one end; this may be a read error. The chain is built from TRBV7-7 and TRBJ2-2; D remains ambiguous. The CDR3 runs 13 residues. Germline lookup yields CDR1 SSHAT and CDR2 FNYEAQ (reference sequence). This chain's CDR3 is CASSLAEAGELFF. In DNA, the CDR3 is TGTGCTAGCAGCTTAGCAGAGGCCGGGGAGCTGTTTTTT.

J is TRBJ2-2 and V is TRBV7-3, with 10 bases identical to TRBD2. The CDR3 is made up of 17 amino acids. V shed 2 bases, J shed 4 bases, and the junction held 7 bases outside the gene matches. Per the germline V gene, CDR1 is SGHTA and CDR2 is FQGTGA. The CDR3 DNA reads as TGTGCCAGCAGCTTACGGCCTAGCGGGGGAATCACCGGGGAGCTGTTTTTT. It is translated as CASSLRPSGGITGELFF.

The chain recombines TRBV7-2 with TRBJ2-2, with a tentative D call TRBD1 (6 bases). With 3 bases removed from V and 7 bases from J, the gap between germline ends came to 12 bases. From germline, CDR1 is SGHTA and CDR2 FQGNSA. This CDR3 is built from 14 residues. CDR3 in amino acids: CASSFWGRDGELFF. In DNA form, the CDR3 reads TGTGCCAGCAGCTTCTGGGGGCGCGACGGGGAGCTGTTTTTT.

This chain connects TRBV28 to TRBJ2-1, with 12 bases identical to TRBD2. V dropped 4 bases and J dropped 7; count of bases not matched to a gene: 8. Germline lookup yields CDR1 MDHEN and CDR2 SYDVKM. The length of the CDR3 is 16 residues. Here the CDR3 reads CASSSPTSGRRNEQFF. In nucleotides, the CDR3 is TGTGCCAGCAGTTCTCCGACTAGCGGGAGAAGGAATGAGCAGTTCTTC.

Here the CDR3 DNA reads TGCAGTGCTGGCGAGGGATACGAGCAGTACTTC. It encodes CSAGEGYEQYF. The chain joins TRBV20-1 to TRBJ2-7; TRBD2 might be the D (5 bases). The CDR3 is 11 amino acids. Trimming left V 5 bases short and J 4 bases short, with 9 bases between. Germline CDR1 reads DFQATT; CDR2 reads SNEGSKA (reference sequence).

A single count supports this clone. The V and J genes are TRBV4-3 and TRBJ1-3, with D unresolved. The V gene's germline CDR1 is LGHNA and CDR2 YSLEER. Trimming took 0 bases from V and 2 from J, leaving 11 bases between them. This CDR3 is built from 16 residues. The CDR3 loop is CASSQELQIAGNTIYF. The CDR3 DNA reads as TGCGCCAGCAGCCAAGAACTCCAAATCGCTGGAAACACCATATATTTT.

V and J are TRBV18 and TRBJ2-7; 8 nucleotides agree with TRBD1. The germline V gene has CDR1 KGHSH and CDR2 LQKENI. The length of the CDR3 is 14 residues. With 3 bases clipped from V and 5 bases from J, the junction kept 6 bases outside the gene matches. The CDR3: CASSPRQGKNEQYF. The DNA of the CDR3 is TGTGCCAGCTCACCCCGACAGGGGAAAAACGAGCAGTACTTC.

This clone was recorded a few times. In nucleotides, the CDR3 is TGTGCCAGTAGTACAACCCCACAGGGCCGCTATGGCTACACCTTC. It translates to CASSTTPQGRYGYTF. V is TRBV19 and J is TRBJ1-2; D is perhaps TRBD1 (6 bases). V was shortened by 4 bases and J by 4 bases, with 16 bases between the two germline ends. CDR3 length equals 15 residues. The germline gives CDR1 LNHDA, CDR2 SQIVND (reference sequence). The variable domain in full, completed from reference TRBV19 and TRBJ1-2, reads DGGITQSPKYLFRKEGQNVTLSCEQNLNHDAMYWYRQDPGQGLRLIYYSQIVNDFQKGDIAEGYSVSREKKESFPLTVTSAQKNPTAFYLCASSTTPQGRYGYTFGSGTRLTVV.

The rearrangement uses TRBV28 and TRBJ2-3; TRBD1 matches at 8 bases. The CDR3 is made up of 17 amino acids. Germline loops: CDR1 MDHEN, CDR2 SYDVKM. Unmatched junction bases numbered 7, after V lost 2 bases and J lost 0 bases. The CDR3 here is CASSLTGTGSSTDTQYF. As DNA, the CDR3 is TGTGCCAGCAGTTTAACCGGGACAGGTTCTAGCACAGATACGCAGTATTTT.

The chain combines TRBV7-2 with TRBJ1-3; 9 nucleotides line up with TRBD1. V lost 6 bases, J lost 7 bases, and 13 bases stayed unmatched. Germline V gene lookup returns CDR1 SGHTA and CDR2 FQGNSA. The CDR3 contains 16 residues. CDR3 bases: TGTGCCAGCAGTTGGGGGACCGGACAGGGGAGTAACACCATATATTTT. It yields the protein CASSWGTGQGSNTIYF.

This rearrangement joins TRBV7-9 to TRBJ2-2; 9 bases are a match to TRBD1. Germline CDR1 is SEHNR and CDR2 is FQNEAQ (reference sequence). CDR3 length equals 15 residues. Trimming removed 3 bases from V and 3 bases from J; junction bases left unmatched: 2. CDR3 sequence: CASSLGTGYTGELFF. The CDR3 DNA reads as TGTGCCAGCAGCTTGGGGACAGGGTACACCGGGGAGCTGTTTTTT.

The chain has TRBV6-5 and TRBJ2-7, with D maybe TRBD1 (6 bases). The CDR3 sequence is 15 residues long. The V gene lost 4 bases and the J gene lost 5 bases, with 18 bases spanning the gap. The germline V gene has CDR1 MNHEY and CDR2 SVGAGI. Here the CDR3 DNA reads TGTGCCAGCAGTTCCACAGGGCGGCCTAATGACGAGCAGTACTTC. This sequence encodes CASSSTGRPNDEQYF.

The gene calls are TRBV4-1 and TRBJ1-1, with D perhaps matching TRBD1 (5 bases). Germline V gives CDR1 MGHRA, CDR2 YSYEKL. Deletions cut 4 bases from V and 4 bases from J, with 13 bases between. The CDR3 consists of 14 residues. CDR3 in amino acids: CASSLGSGGTEAFF. The CDR3 DNA follows: TGCGCCAGCAGCCTCGGATCCGGGGGCACTGAAGCTTTCTTT.

The rearrangement joins TRBV6-6 to TRBJ1-4; no clear D gene. Trimming removed 2 bases at V and 4 bases at J, with 11 bases between. The CDR3 sequence is 15 residues long. The V gene's germline CDR1 is MNHNY and CDR2 SVGAGI (reference sequence). The DNA of the CDR3 is TGTGCCAGCAGTTACGGAGGTGGAAGTAATGAAAAACTGTTTTTT. It translates to CASSYGGGSNEKLFF.

The chain is built from TRBV27 and TRBJ1-4; D gene ambiguous. In germline, CDR1 is MNHEY, CDR2 SMNVEV (reference sequence). The CDR3 length is 12 residues. V shed 3 bases and J shed 7 bases, with 6 bases lying between them. This chain's CDR3 is CASSLYGEKLFF. The CDR3 DNA is TGTGCCAGCAGTTTGTACGGTGAAAAACTGTTTTTT.

The chain carries TRBV11-2 and TRBJ2-5, with 9 bases lining up with TRBD1. CDR3 length: 15 residues. V was pared by 6 bases and J by 4 bases, with 9 bases of the junction left unmatched. The germline V gene encodes CDR1 SGHAT and CDR2 FQNNGV. The CDR3 nucleotides read TGTGCCAGCAGTTTTGGACCGGGACAGGGAGAGACCCAGTACTTC. This sequence encodes CASSFGPGQGETQYF.

The rearrangement links TRBV29-1 to TRBJ1-2; perhaps TRBD1 as D (5 bases). Germline V gives CDR1 SQVTM, CDR2 ANQGSEA. This CDR3 spans 12 amino acids. Trimming left V 7 bases short and J 6 bases short, with 15 bases between. The DNA for the CDR3 is TGCAGCGCTGGGGGGGGAATAGATGGCTACACCTTC. Translated: CSAGGGIDGYTF.

This clone was picked up a small number of times. The V gene is TRBV19, the J gene TRBJ2-1, with D possibly being TRBD2 (6 bases). Germline V CDR1 and CDR2: LNHDA, SQIVND (reference sequence). V lost 5 bases to trimming and J lost 7 bases, with 9 bases between them. This CDR3 is built from 12 residues. The DNA for the CDR3 is TGTGCCAGTAGTCAGCGGGTAAATGAGCAGTTCTTC. Amino acid sequence: CASSQRVNEQFF.

V usage is TRBV2 and J usage is TRBJ2-7; D ambiguous. Germline V gene sequence: CDR1 SNHLY, CDR2 FYNNEI. The CDR3 has 17 amino acids. Trimming pared 1 base from V and 0 bases from J, leaving 16 bases between. CDR3 nucleotide sequence: TGTGCCAGCAGTGAAGGAACGGTGAGCCTACTCTCCTACGAGCAGTACTTC. Translated, it gives CASSEGTVSLLSYEQYF.

The chain carries TRBV11-2 and TRBJ2-1; 10 positions match TRBD2. The germline gives CDR1 SGHAT, CDR2 FQNNGV. The CDR3 runs to 16 residues. V was clipped by 1 base and J by 4 bases; unmatched bases: 4. The CDR3 here is CASSLVPSGGYNEQFF. CDR3 DNA sequence: TGTGCCAGCAGCTTAGTCCCTAGCGGGGGATACAATGAGCAGTTCTTC.

This CDR3 reads CASSKRGSTLSGANVLTF. CDR3 in DNA: TGTGCCAGCAGCAAAAGAGGCAGTACTCTCTCTGGGGCCAACGTCCTGACTTTC. The gene calls are TRBV21-1 and TRBJ2-6; whether TRBD2, the table's D call, matches the DNA was not checked. TRBV21-1 is classified as a pseudogene. The CDR3 runs 18 residues.

The gene calls are TRBV6-1 and TRBJ1-2, with 8 bases aligning to TRBD1. CDR3 size: 16 residues. Germline values: CDR1 MNHNS, CDR2 SASEGT. V lost 0 bases to trimming and J lost 5 bases; unmatched junction nucleotides: 8. The CDR3 sequence: CASSEAGQAGKYGYTF. The CDR3 nucleotides read TGTGCCAGCAGTGAAGCGGGACAGGCGGGCAAATATGGCTACACCTTC.

V gene TRBV19 combines with J gene TRBJ1-6; 7 bases are shared with TRBD1. This CDR3 has 17 amino acids. The ends lost 6 bases at V and 0 bases at J; junction bases unmatched: 8. The V gene's germline CDR1 is LNHDA and CDR2 SQIVND (reference sequence). The CDR3: CASRGGPESSYNSPLHF. In DNA form, the CDR3 reads TGTGCCAGTAGAGGGGGCCCTGAGAGCTCCTATAATTCACCCCTCCACTTT.